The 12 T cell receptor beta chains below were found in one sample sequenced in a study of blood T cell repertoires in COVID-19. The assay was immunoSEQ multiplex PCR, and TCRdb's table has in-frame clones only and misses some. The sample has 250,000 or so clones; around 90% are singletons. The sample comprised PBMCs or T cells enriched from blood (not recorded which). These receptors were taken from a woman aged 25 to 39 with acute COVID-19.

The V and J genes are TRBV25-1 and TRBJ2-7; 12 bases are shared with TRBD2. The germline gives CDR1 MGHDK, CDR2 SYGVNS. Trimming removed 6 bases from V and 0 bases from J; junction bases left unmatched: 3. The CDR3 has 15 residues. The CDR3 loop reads CASSQTSGSSYEQYF. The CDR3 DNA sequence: TGTGCCAGCAGCCAGACTAGCGGGAGCTCCTACGAGCAGTACTTC.

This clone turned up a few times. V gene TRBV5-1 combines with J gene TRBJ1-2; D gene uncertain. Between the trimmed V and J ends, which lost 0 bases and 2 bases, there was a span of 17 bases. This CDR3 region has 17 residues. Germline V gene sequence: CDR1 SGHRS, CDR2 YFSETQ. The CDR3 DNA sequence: TGCGCCAGCAGCTTGGTAGCAGACTCAACCTTAAACTATGGCTACACCTTC. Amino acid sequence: CASSLVADSTLNYGYTF.

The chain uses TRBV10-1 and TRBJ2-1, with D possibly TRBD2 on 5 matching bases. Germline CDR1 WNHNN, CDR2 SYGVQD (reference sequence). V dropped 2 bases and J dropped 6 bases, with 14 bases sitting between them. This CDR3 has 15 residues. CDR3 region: CASSEIEGASNEQFF. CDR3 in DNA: TGCGCCAGCAGTGAGATCGAGGGAGCATCCAATGAGCAGTTCTTC.

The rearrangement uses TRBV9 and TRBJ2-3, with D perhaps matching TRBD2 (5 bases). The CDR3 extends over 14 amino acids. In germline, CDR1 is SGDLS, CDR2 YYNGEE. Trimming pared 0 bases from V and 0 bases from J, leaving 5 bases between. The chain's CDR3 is CASSVGTSTDTQYF. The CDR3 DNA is TGTGCCAGCAGCGTAGGGACTAGCACAGATACGCAGTATTTT.

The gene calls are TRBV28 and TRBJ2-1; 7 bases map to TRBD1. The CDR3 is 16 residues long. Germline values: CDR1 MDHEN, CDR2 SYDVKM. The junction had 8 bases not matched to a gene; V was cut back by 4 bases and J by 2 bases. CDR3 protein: CASSSAYGTAYNEQFF. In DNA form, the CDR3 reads TGTGCCAGCAGTTCAGCCTACGGGACAGCCTACAATGAGCAGTTCTTC.

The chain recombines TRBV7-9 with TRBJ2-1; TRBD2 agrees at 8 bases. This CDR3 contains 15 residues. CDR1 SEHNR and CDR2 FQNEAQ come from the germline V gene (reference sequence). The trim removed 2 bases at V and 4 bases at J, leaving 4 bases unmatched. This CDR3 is CASSLRTSSYNEQFF. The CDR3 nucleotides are TGTGCCAGCAGCTTACGGACTAGCAGTTACAATGAGCAGTTCTTC. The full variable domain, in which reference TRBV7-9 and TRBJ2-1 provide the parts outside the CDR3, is DTGVSQNPRHKITKRGQNVTFRCDPISEHNRLYWYRQTLGQGPEFLTYFQNEAQLEKSRLLSDRFSAERPKGSFSTLEIQRTEQGDSAMYLCASSLRTSSYNEQFFGPGTRLTVL.

The CDR3 loop reads CASSLAVTLYEQYF. The CDR3 DNA follows: TGTGCCAGCAGCTTAGCGGTGACTCTCTACGAGCAGTACTTC. The rearrangement joins TRBV7-2 to TRBJ2-7; D is unclear. Trimming shortened V by 0 bases and J by 3 bases, and 9 bases separated the two germline ends. CDR3 length: 14 residues. Germline V gene data show CDR1 as SGHTA and CDR2 as FQGNSA.

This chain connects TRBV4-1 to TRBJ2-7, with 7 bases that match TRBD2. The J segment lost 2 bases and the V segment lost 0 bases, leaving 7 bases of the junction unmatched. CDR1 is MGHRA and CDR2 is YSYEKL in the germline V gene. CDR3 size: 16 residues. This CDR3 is CASSQDIGGGAYEQYF. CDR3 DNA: TGCGCCAGCAGCCAAGATATTGGCGGGGGTGCCTACGAGCAGTACTTC.

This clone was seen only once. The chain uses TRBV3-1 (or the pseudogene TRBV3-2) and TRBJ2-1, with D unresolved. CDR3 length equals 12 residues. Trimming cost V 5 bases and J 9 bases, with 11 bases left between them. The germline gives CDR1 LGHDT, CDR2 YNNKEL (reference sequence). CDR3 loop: CASSSPRGEQFF. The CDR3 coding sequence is TGTGCCAGCAGCTCCCCTCGCGGTGAGCAGTTCTTC.

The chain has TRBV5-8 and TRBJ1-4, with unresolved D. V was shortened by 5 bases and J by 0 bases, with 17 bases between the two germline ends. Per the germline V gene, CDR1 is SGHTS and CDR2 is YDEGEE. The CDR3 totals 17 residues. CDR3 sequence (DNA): TGTGCCAGCAGTTCAGCCCCACGGGGTGCAACTAATGAAAAACTGTTTTTT. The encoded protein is CASSSAPRGATNEKLFF. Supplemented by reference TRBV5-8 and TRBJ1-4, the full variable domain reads EAGVTQSPTHLIKTRGQQATLRCSPISGHTSVYWYQQALGLGLQFLLWYDEGEERNRGNFPPRFSGRQFPNYSSELNVNALELEDSALYLCASSSAPRGATNEKLFFGSGTQLSVL.

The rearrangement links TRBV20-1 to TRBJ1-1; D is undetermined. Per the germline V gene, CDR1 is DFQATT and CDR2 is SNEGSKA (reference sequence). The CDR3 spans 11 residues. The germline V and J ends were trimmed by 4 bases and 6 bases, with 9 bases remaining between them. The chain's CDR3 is CSANYNAEAFF. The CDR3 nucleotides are TGCAGTGCTAATTACAATGCTGAAGCTTTCTTT.

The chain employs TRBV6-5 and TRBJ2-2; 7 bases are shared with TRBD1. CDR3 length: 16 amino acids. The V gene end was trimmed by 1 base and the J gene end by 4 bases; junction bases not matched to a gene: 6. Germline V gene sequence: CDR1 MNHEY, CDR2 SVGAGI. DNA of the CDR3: TGTGCCAGCAGTTACTGGGCAGGGGGTTCCACCGGGGAGCTGTTTTTT. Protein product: CASSYWAGGSTGELFF.